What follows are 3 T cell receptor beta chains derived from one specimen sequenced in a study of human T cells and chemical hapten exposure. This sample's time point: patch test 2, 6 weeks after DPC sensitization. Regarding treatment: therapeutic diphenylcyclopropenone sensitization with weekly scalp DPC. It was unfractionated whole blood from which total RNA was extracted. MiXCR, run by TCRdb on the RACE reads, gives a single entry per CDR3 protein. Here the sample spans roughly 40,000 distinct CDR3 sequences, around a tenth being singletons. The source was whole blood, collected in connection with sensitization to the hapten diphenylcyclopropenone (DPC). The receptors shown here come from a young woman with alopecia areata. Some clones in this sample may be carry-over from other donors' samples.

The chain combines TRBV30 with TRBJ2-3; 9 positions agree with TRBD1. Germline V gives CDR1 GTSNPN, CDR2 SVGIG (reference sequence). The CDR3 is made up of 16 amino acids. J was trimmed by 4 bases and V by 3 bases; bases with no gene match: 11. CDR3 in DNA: TGTGCCTGGAGACGGGGTGGGACAGGGTTTTCAGATACGCAGTATTTT. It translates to CAWRRGGTGFSDTQYF.

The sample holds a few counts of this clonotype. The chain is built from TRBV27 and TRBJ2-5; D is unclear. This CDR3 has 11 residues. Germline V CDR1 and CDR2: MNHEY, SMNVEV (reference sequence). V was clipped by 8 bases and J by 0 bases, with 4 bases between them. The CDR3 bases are TGTGCCAGCGGGTACCAAGAGACCCAGTACTTC. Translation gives CASGYQETQYF.

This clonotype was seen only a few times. Here the CDR3 DNA reads TGTGCCAGCAGTGACCTTACTGAAGCTTTCTTT. Translation: CASSDLTEAFF. The V and J genes are TRBV6-4 and TRBJ1-1; no reliable D call. V dropped 2 bases and J dropped 5 bases, with 3 bases sitting between them. Germline V lookup: CDR1 MRHNA, CDR2 SNTAGT. There are 11 residues in the CDR3.